This is a list of T cell receptor beta chains from one sample in a study of T cells in severe cutaneous drug reactions. Following a re-call of the multiplex PCR reads, TCRdb has one entry per CDR3 protein and lacks DNA. The specimen's table records just over 20,000 distinct CDR3 sequences. The sample was PBMCs. All receptors derive from a human donor with toxic epidermal necrolysis, a severe cutaneous drug reaction. CDR3s include the opening cysteine and the closing phenylalanine or tryptophan. Each record gives: CDR3 protein, J gene, V gene, clone size. Size values are once, few and many counts, or a class for expanded clones, and some rows have none.

CDR3 protein: CASSLSDPNTGELFF
J gene: TRBJ2-2
V gene: TRBV5-1
clone size: NA

CDR3 protein: CSARDSERGRHNEQFF
J gene: TRBJ2-1
V gene: TRBV20-1
clone size: NA

CDR3 protein: CSVVQDYEQYF
J gene: TRBJ2-7
V gene: TRBV29-1
clone size: NA

CDR3 protein: CSASERTKTTTDTQYF
J gene: TRBJ2-3
V gene: TRBV20-1
clone size: NA

CDR3 protein: CASRSPGQGHEQYF
J gene: TRBJ2-7
V gene: TRBV2
clone size: NA

CDR3 protein: CASGGITGANVLTF
J gene: TRBJ2-6
V gene: TRBV2
clone size: NA

CDR3 protein: CAGQTGGDEKLFF
J gene: TRBJ1-4
V gene: TRBV28
clone size: NA

CDR3 protein: CASSDDSGILGTQYF
J gene: TRBJ2-5
V gene: TRBV2
clone size: NA

CDR3 protein: CASRPQPVPSSPLHF
J gene: TRBJ1-6
V gene: TRBV5-1
clone size: NA

CDR3 protein: CSARDLTEIGDTQYF
J gene: TRBJ2-3
V gene: TRBV20-1
clone size: NA

CDR3 protein: CASSGQRPAPEAFF
J gene: TRBJ1-1
V gene: TRBV2
clone size: NA

CDR3 protein: CASSESRSSYEQYF
J gene: TRBJ2-7
V gene: TRBV2
clone size: medium-sized

CDR3 protein: CASSRDGSYNEQFF
J gene: TRBJ2-1
V gene: TRBV5-5
clone size: NA

CDR3 protein: CASSPPTDYGYTF
J gene: TRBJ1-2
V gene: TRBV11-3
clone size: NA

CDR3 protein: CAAKQGTVYEQYF
J gene: TRBJ2-7
V gene: TRBV6-6
clone size: NA

CDR3 protein: CASSLGHVLTF
J gene: TRBJ2-6
V gene: TRBV12-3/TRBV12-4
clone size: NA

CDR3 protein: CASSLTGRNQPQHF
J gene: TRBJ1-5
V gene: TRBV7-3
clone size: NA

CDR3 protein: CASSGASGIYNEQFF
J gene: TRBJ2-1
V gene: TRBV10-2
clone size: NA

CDR3 protein: CASSQYAGTAAYEQYF
J gene: TRBJ2-7
V gene: TRBV4-1
clone size: NA

CDR3 protein: CASSLEVVLSTDTQYF
J gene: TRBJ2-3
V gene: TRBV11-2
clone size: NA

CDR3 protein: CASSPGTGEVTEAFF
J gene: TRBJ1-1
V gene: TRBV18
clone size: NA

CDR3 protein: CASSRGGYEQYF
J gene: TRBJ2-7
V gene: TRBV7-9
clone size: NA

CDR3 protein: CASGFGGYGYTF
J gene: TRBJ1-2
V gene: TRBV12-5
clone size: NA

CDR3 protein: CASSLGTGNNQPQHF
J gene: TRBJ1-5
V gene: TRBV5-6
clone size: NA

CDR3 protein: CATSGYLENYEQYF
J gene: TRBJ2-7
V gene: TRBV15
clone size: NA

CDR3 protein: CSSLTLLTDTQYF
J gene: TRBJ2-3
V gene: TRBV29-1
clone size: NA

CDR3 protein: CSADRGPSYEQYF
J gene: TRBJ2-7
V gene: TRBV20-1
clone size: NA

CDR3 protein: CASSQELHQELSGNTIYF
J gene: TRBJ1-3
V gene: TRBV14
clone size: NA

CDR3 protein: CSARDWGTGGFPDTQYF
J gene: TRBJ2-3
V gene: TRBV20-1
clone size: NA

CDR3 protein: CASSIKGRTEAFF
J gene: TRBJ1-1
V gene: TRBV19
clone size: NA

CDR3 protein: CSVEVDETQYF
J gene: TRBJ2-5
V gene: TRBV29-1
clone size: NA

CDR3 protein: CSVVTRQNTGELFF
J gene: TRBJ2-2
V gene: TRBV29-1
clone size: NA

CDR3 protein: CAWSGTSSYEQYF
J gene: TRBJ2-7
V gene: TRBV30
clone size: NA

CDR3 protein: CASSPPGQPYGYTF
J gene: TRBJ1-2
V gene: TRBV18
clone size: NA

CDR3 protein: CASSAQVGGLDEQFF
J gene: TRBJ2-1
V gene: TRBV28
clone size: NA

CDR3 protein: CASSFGTSGTNEQFF
J gene: TRBJ2-1
V gene: TRBV27
clone size: NA

CDR3 protein: CASSQGTANNEQFF
J gene: TRBJ2-1
V gene: TRBV4-1
clone size: NA

CDR3 protein: CAWSVGQKNTEAFF
J gene: TRBJ1-1
V gene: TRBV30
clone size: medium-sized

CDR3 protein: CASRPRDGFFEQYF
J gene: TRBJ2-7
V gene: TRBV28
clone size: NA

CDR3 protein: CASSLGTVNSYEQYF
J gene: TRBJ2-7
V gene: TRBV7-9
clone size: NA

CDR3 protein: CASSEQGRSNQPQHF
J gene: TRBJ1-5
V gene: TRBV19
clone size: NA

CDR3 protein: CSARKSDSRLFF
J gene: TRBJ1-4
V gene: TRBV20-1
clone size: NA

CDR3 protein: CASSPGQTTSYEQYF
J gene: TRBJ2-7
V gene: TRBV5-1
clone size: NA

CDR3 protein: CASSPKTDRVGNEQFF
J gene: TRBJ2-1
V gene: TRBV7-8
clone size: NA

CDR3 protein: CSASLRRGRLAGFQETQYF
J gene: TRBJ2-5
V gene: TRBV20-1
clone size: NA

CDR3 protein: CASSPDRAYGYTF
J gene: TRBJ1-2
V gene: TRBV28
clone size: NA

CDR3 protein: CATSDRDLRNSPLHF
J gene: TRBJ1-6
V gene: TRBV19
clone size: NA

CDR3 protein: CASSPRGQGGSTEAFF
J gene: TRBJ1-1
V gene: TRBV18
clone size: medium-sized

CDR3 protein: CASSSGTNNEQFF
J gene: TRBJ2-1
V gene: TRBV7-9
clone size: NA

CDR3 protein: CASRMSTDTQYF
J gene: TRBJ2-3
V gene: TRBV14
clone size: NA

CDR3 protein: CSATGTGHEQYF
J gene: TRBJ2-7
V gene: TRBV29-1
clone size: NA